This passage covers 8 T cell receptor beta chains from one sample sequenced in a study of blood T cell dynamics during melanoma immunotherapy. Time point indicated: pre-treatment baseline. The repertoire was sequenced with immunoSEQ multiplex PCR; TCRdb's copy has only in-frame clones and lacks some. The table lists approximately 3,500 clones, roughly 90% of them singletons, with under 0.6% in the top ten. The specimen comprised effector memory CD8+ T cells from blood, sampled from a patient treated with checkpoint blockade. The source is a human donor with melanoma.

The V call is TRBV16, the J call TRBJ2-1; D unclear. The CDR3 is made up of 13 amino acids. With 5 bases removed from V and 7 bases from J, the gap between germline ends came to 12 bases. CDR1 is KGHSY, CDR2 FQNENV, per germline. The CDR3 sequence: CASSSRGSNEQFF. The CDR3 nucleotides are TGTGCCAGCAGCTCACGCGGATCTAATGAGCAGTTCTTC.

This clone has only one observation. V is TRBV29-1 and J is TRBJ1-2; D ambiguous. V lost 5 bases and J 5 bases, leaving 9 bases between the germline ends. The germline CDR1 and CDR2 sequences are SQVTM and ANQGSEA. The CDR3 sequence is 11 residues long. CDR3 sequence (DNA): TGCAGCGTTCGAACCACTTATGGCTACACCTTC. Residues: CSVRTTYGYTF.

J is TRBJ2-7 and V is TRBV10-3; D is unresolved. The CDR3 has 14 residues. Germline V gives CDR1 ENHRY, CDR2 SYGVKD. V lost 2 bases to trimming and J lost 0 bases, with 8 bases between them. CDR3 DNA: TGTGCCATCAGTGAGGCCACCAGCTCCTACGAGCAGTACTTC. Translating gives CAISEATSSYEQYF.

CDR3: CASSSDRESEGGELFF. The CDR3 bases are TGTGCCAGCAGTTCTGACAGGGAGTCGGAGGGCGGGGAGCTGTTTTTT. V gene TRBV28 combines with J gene TRBJ2-2, with D possibly being TRBD1 (7 bases). The length of the CDR3 is 16 residues. Germline values: CDR1 MDHEN, CDR2 SYDVKM. The ends were cut back, 4 bases at V and 7 bases at J, with 19 bases in the middle.

This chain joins TRBV6-1 and TRBJ2-7; the match to TRBD2 covers 12 bases. With V trimmed by 4 bases and J by 3 bases, 7 bases remained unmatched. CDR1 MNHNS and CDR2 SASEGT come from the germline V gene. The CDR3 totals 16 residues. The CDR3 is CASSGTSGIRDYEQYF. The CDR3 nucleotides read TGTGCCAGCAGTGGGACTAGCGGGATAAGAGACTACGAGCAGTACTTC.

The chain links TRBV7-3 to TRBJ2-1; no clear D. Trimming pared 2 bases from V and 0 bases from J, leaving 8 bases between. The CDR3 consists of 15 residues. Germline V gives CDR1 SGHTA, CDR2 FQGTGA. The CDR3 reads CASSLVLSSYNEQFF. In DNA form, the CDR3 reads TGTGCCAGCAGCTTAGTTTTAAGCTCCTACAATGAGCAGTTCTTC. The full variable domain, with the rest looked up from reference TRBV7-3 and TRBJ2-1, is GAGVSQTPSNKVTEKGKYVELRCDPISGHTALYWYRQSLGQGPEFLIYFQGTGAADDSGLPNDRFFAVRPEGSVSTLKIQRTERGDSAVYLCASSLVLSSYNEQFFGPGTRLTVL.

In nucleotides, the CDR3 is TGTGCCAGCAGCAAAGTGGTTCTAGCGGACTACAATGAGCAGTTCTTC. Translation gives CASSKVVLADYNEQFF. This chain uses TRBV21-1 with TRBJ2-1; no check of the table's D call, TRBD2, against the DNA was made. TRBV21-1 is a pseudogene. This CDR3 is 16 amino acids long.

The chain couples TRBV19 to TRBJ2-1; 12 nucleotides line up with TRBD2. The CDR3 is 17 residues long. V lost 2 bases and J lost 3; bases outside the gene matches: 5. Germline CDR1 LNHDA, CDR2 SQIVND (reference sequence). The DNA of the CDR3 is TGTGCCAGTAGTATAAAGTGGACTAGCGGGAACTACAATGAGCAGTTCTTC. Translating gives CASSIKWTSGNYNEQFF. The full variable domain, its missing parts supplied by reference TRBV19 and TRBJ2-1, is DGGITQSPKYLFRKEGQNVTLSCEQNLNHDAMYWYRQDPGQGLRLIYYSQIVNDFQKGDIAEGYSVSREKKESFPLTVTSAQKNPTAFYLCASSIKWTSGNYNEQFFGPGTRLTVL.